A selection of T cell receptor beta chains follows, all from one sample in a study of CD8 T cell repertoires and HIV-1 epitope variants. Produced via immunoSEQ multiplex PCR; TCRdb's table is partial and in-frame only. Of over 5,500 clones in the sample, 64% were seen once. No cognate antigen is known for these TCRs. Sequencing used cultured CD8+ T cells derived from PBMCs. The receptors stem from a male donor with HIV. Each CDR3 is given with its conserved first and last residue. A D gene is named only where the DNA matches it firmly. Size is omitted from some rows. Given values are once, few, many or a class for expanded clones.

TRBJ1-1 | . | TRBV4-3 | . | CASSQAADTEAFF | TGCGCCAGCAGCCAAGCAGCAGACACTGAAGCTTTCTTT
TRBJ2-5 | TRBD2 | TRBV28 | few | CASSLTASGGTATPPETQYF | TGTGCCAGCAGTTTAACCGCTAGCGGGGGCACAGCAACTCCCCCAGAGACCCAGTACTTC
TRBJ2-1 | TRBD1 | TRBV6-4 | . | CASSDHGDRGYNEQFF | TGTGCCAGCAGTGACCATGGGGACAGGGGCTACAATGAGCAGTTCTTC
TRBJ1-1 | . | TRBV7-2 | . | CASSLQPGPNTEAFF | TGTGCCAGCAGCTTACAACCGGGGCCGAACACTGAAGCTTTCTTT
TRBJ2-5 | . | TRBV20-1 | . | CSARRAETQYF | TGCAGTGCTAGGCGGGCAGAGACCCAGTACTTC
TRBJ2-7 | TRBD1 | TRBV29-1 | . | CSARRGQGGYEQYF | TGCAGCGCCAGAAGGGGACAGGGGGGCTACGAGCAGTACTTC
TRBJ1-1 | . | TRBV27 | few | CASSLGGAEAFF | TGTGCCAGCAGTTTAGGGGGGGCTGAAGCTTTCTTT
TRBJ1-1 | TRBD1 | TRBV27 | . | CASSSPGTGVISTEAFF | TGTGCCAGCAGTTCCCCCGGGACAGGGGTGATTTCCACTGAAGCTTTCTTT
TRBJ2-7 | . | TRBV14 | . | CASSHPGLTYEQYF | TGTGCCAGCAGCCATCCGGGTCTAACATACGAGCAGTACTTC
TRBJ2-1 | . | TRBV7-3 | once | CASSLMAGSSYNEQFF | TGTGCCAGCAGCTTAATGGCGGGGTCCTCCTACAATGAGCAGTTCTTC
TRBJ1-2 | TRBD1 | TRBV6-5 | . | CASSYLSGGADGYTF | TGTGCCAGCAGTTACCTATCAGGGGGTGCGGATGGCTACACCTTC
TRBJ2-3 | . | TRBV19 | . | CASSMGQATDTQYF | TGTGCCAGTAGTATGGGGCAGGCGACAGATACGCAGTATTTT
TRBJ1-1 | . | TRBV4-3 | large | CASSQDVGQGNTEAFF | TGCGCCAGCAGCCAAGATGTTGGGCAGGGGAACACTGAAGCTTTCTTT
TRBJ1-2 | . | TRBV29-1 | . | CSVVILSANYGYTF | TGCAGCGTTGTCATCCTATCAGCTAACTATGGCTACACCTTC
TRBJ2-7 | . | TRBV6-5 | . | CASSPLAYSYEQYF | TGTGCCAGCAGTCCTCTAGCGTACTCCTACGAGCAGTACTTC
TRBJ2-5 | . | TRBV13 | . | CASSFQETQYF | TGTGCCAGCAGCTTCCAAGAGACCCAGTACTTC
TRBJ2-7 | TRBD1 | TRBV7-2 | . | CASSSEGTGDNSYEQYF | TGTGCCAGCAGCTCGGAAGGGACAGGGGATAACTCCTACGAGCAGTACTTC
TRBJ2-1 | . | TRBV11-3 | . | CASSVEGTYNEQFF | TGTGCCAGCAGTGTCGAGGGTACCTACAATGAGCAGTTCTTC
TRBJ1-5 | . | TRBV4-1 | . | CASSQSAGSSQPQHF | TGCGCCAGCAGCCAATCGGCAGGGAGCAGTCAGCCCCAGCATTTT
TRBJ2-7 | . | TRBV2 | few | CASRNPTGEQYF | TGTGCCAGCAGGAACCCCACAGGAGAGCAGTACTTC
TRBJ1-3 | TRBD1 | TRBV9 | . | CASSSNRGSGNTIYF | TGTGCCAGCAGCTCAAACAGGGGATCTGGAAACACCATATATTTT
TRBJ1-4 | . | TRBV5-6 | . | CASSPEGAVIGLFF | TGTGCCAGCAGCCCGGAGGGCGCGGTAATCGGGCTGTTTTTT
TRBJ1-2 | . | TRBV12-2 | . | CASRGRYGYTF | TGTGCAAGTCGAGGACGGTATGGCTACACCTTC
TRBJ2-3 | TRBD1 | TRBV5-8 | . | CASSSGTGGTDTQYF | TGTGCCAGCAGCTCCGGGACAGGGGGCACAGATACGCAGTATTTT
TRBJ1-1 | . | TRBV20-1 | few | CSARAHTEAFF | TGCAGTGCTCGAGCCCACACTGAAGCTTTCTTT
TRBJ1-2 | . | TRBV5-4 | few | CASSSPAGTTYGYTF | TGTGCCAGCAGCTCGCCCGCCGGGACAACTTATGGCTACACCTTC
TRBJ2-3 | . | TRBV7-2 | . | CASTDSDTQYF | TGTGCCAGCACCGACAGTGATACGCAGTATTTT
TRBJ2-1 | TRBD2 | TRBV5-1 | . | CASSPLSAGGPYNEQFF | TGCGCCAGCAGCCCCTTATCGGCGGGGGGACCGTACAATGAGCAGTTCTTC
TRBJ2-1 | TRBD2 | TRBV5-8 | . | CASSFVGLDRDNEQFF | TGTGCCAGCAGCTTTGTGGGACTAGATAGAGACAATGAGCAGTTCTTC
TRBJ2-3 | . | TRBV5-6 | . | CASSSAGSMADTQYF | TGTGCCAGCAGCTCAGCCGGGAGTATGGCAGATACGCAGTATTTT
TRBJ2-7 | . | TRBV14 | few | CASSHPLGEQYF | TGTGCCAGCAGCCATCCCCTCGGGGAGCAGTACTTC
TRBJ2-5 | . | TRBV28 | . | CASSTRRRDETQYF | TGTGCCAGCAGCACTCGTAGGAGGGACGAGACCCAGTACTTC
TRBJ1-6 | . | TRBV2 | few | CASSLQLPGDSPLHF | TGTGCCAGCAGTCTCCAGCTCCCAGGGGATTCACCCCTCCACTTT
TRBJ1-5 | . | TRBV6-6 | few | CASSLTENYSNQPQHF | TGTGCCAGCAGTTTAACAGAGAATTATAGCAATCAGCCCCAGCATTTT
TRBJ1-2 | . | TRBV5-1 | . | CASSLDGSGTSGYTF | TGCGCCAGCAGCTTGGATGGATCAGGGACTAGCGGCTACACCTTC